The entry below gives a single T cell receptor beta chain sequence along with its context. The target antigen is unknown. The sample originates from a study of siplizumab effects on memory and regulatory T cells. Notes on the study in general: Roughly 75-95% of proliferating CD4+ or CD8+ clones defied assignment to a naive or memory phenotype. Alloreactive CD4+ clones that could be mapped were on average about 69% Treg-derived with siplizumab, against about 30% in controls.

This CDR3 spans 13 amino acids. Trimming removed 8 bases from V and 5 bases from J, with 15 bases in between. Germline V gene lookup returns CDR1 KGHSH and CDR2 LQKENI. Assays were performed on about 10^5 TCR templates per sample. Profiling relied on immunoSEQ multiplex PCR, and the TCRdb table lists in-frame clones only, not all of them. Of several thousand clones listed, around three fifths are singletons. The chain carries TRBV18 and TRBJ2-5; the D gene is possibly TRBD2 (5 bases). This clonotype was sampled from a human donor in good health. The sample taken for sequencing was effector memory CD8+ T cells sorted from blood. Subset noted: unstimulated CD8+ effector memory T cells. The CDR3 coding sequence is TGTGCCAGCCACCCATGGGGAGTGGAGACCCAGTACTTC. Translating gives CASHPWGVETQYF.